These 11 T cell receptor beta chains originate from one sample sequenced in a study of OX40 agonist ivuxolimab in advanced cancers. The table came from immunoSEQ multiplex PCR; TCRdb's copy has only in-frame clones and leaves some out. This repertoire shows 30,000 to 50,000 clones, roughly 91% found once; its top ten account for 0.45% to 0.7%. Sequenced here: CD4+ or CD8+ T cells sorted from blood, sampled in a trial of the OX40 agonist ivuxolimab. These receptor sequences come from an adult with an advanced solid tumor such as melanoma, head and neck, liver or kidney cancer.

The chain joins TRBV15 to TRBJ1-5; 10 nucleotides align to TRBD1. V shed 5 bases, J shed 4 bases, and the junction held 5 bases outside the gene matches. CDR1 is LNHNV, CDR2 YYDKDF, per germline (reference sequence). The CDR3 is made up of 15 amino acids. The CDR3 DNA sequence: TGTGCCACCAGCTGGGGACAGGGGAATAATCAGCCCCAGCATTTT. This gives the protein CATSWGQGNNQPQHF. Complete variable domain (other parts from reference TRBV15 and TRBJ1-5): DAMVIQNPRYQVTQFGKPVTLSCSQTLNHNVMYWYQQKSSQAPKLLFHYYDKDFNNEADTPDNFQSRRPNTSFCFLDIRSPGLGDTAMYLCATSWGQGNNQPQHFGDGTRLSIL.

The V gene is TRBV7-2, the J gene TRBJ1-2; D is unresolved. This CDR3 is built from 12 residues. The germline gives CDR1 SGHTA, CDR2 FQGNSA. V lost 2 bases and J 2 bases, leaving 3 bases between the germline ends. Here the CDR3 reads CASSLLNYGYTF. The CDR3 nucleotides are TGTGCCAGCAGCTTACTGAACTATGGCTACACCTTC.

The V call is TRBV9, the J call TRBJ2-3, with 7 bases lining up with TRBD2. The CDR3 consists of 14 residues. Germline loops: CDR1 SGDLS, CDR2 YYNGEE. The trim removed 6 bases at V and 2 bases at J, leaving 6 bases unmatched. The CDR3 loop reads CASTASGYTDTQYF. The CDR3 DNA reads TGTGCCAGCACCGCTAGCGGATACACAGATACGCAGTATTTT.

The chain is built from TRBV28 and TRBJ1-1; perhaps TRBD1 as D (5 bases). The CDR3 runs to 11 residues. Trimming pared 11 bases from V and 1 base from J, leaving 8 bases between. CDR1 and CDR2 (germline): MDHEN, SYDVKM. CDR3 nucleotides: TGTGCCGGGGGGAAGAACACTGAAGCTTTCTTT. Encoded protein: CAGGKNTEAFF.

CDR3 sequence: CASGGVWGTDTQYF. DNA of the CDR3: TGCGCCAGCGGGGGAGTATGGGGCACAGATACGCAGTATTTT. The chain is built from TRBV5-1 and TRBJ2-3; D possibly uses TRBD1 or TRBD2 (5 bases each). From germline, CDR1 is SGHRS and CDR2 YFSETQ. This CDR3 spans 14 amino acids. Trimming pared 7 bases from V and 1 base from J, leaving 13 bases between. The full variable domain, with the rest looked up from reference TRBV5-1 and TRBJ2-3, is KAGVTQTPRYLIKTRGQQVTLSCSPISGHRSVSWYQQTPGQGLQFLFEYFSETQRNKGNFPGRFSGRQFSNSRSEMNVSTLELGDSALYLCASGGVWGTDTQYFGPGTRLTVL.

The V call is TRBV19, the J call TRBJ1-5; 10 positions match TRBD1. V lost 6 bases, J lost 6 bases, and 8 bases stayed unmatched. This CDR3 spans 15 amino acids. Looked up from germline, CDR1 is LNHDA and CDR2 is SQIVND (reference sequence). CDR3 DNA: TGTGCCAGTAGGGGACAGGGGTCTTTTACTCAGCCCCAGCATTTT. Translating gives CASRGQGSFTQPQHF.

This CDR3 is CASTQRPEMGYGYTF. CDR3 DNA sequence: TGTGCCAGCACCCAAAGGCCGGAAATGGGCTATGGCTACACCTTC. The chain links TRBV7-9 to TRBJ1-2; D is unclear. The V end was cut by 7 bases, the J end by 4 bases, with 19 bases between. Germline values: CDR1 SEHNR, CDR2 FQNEAQ (reference sequence). The CDR3 has 15 residues.

This clone appeared once. The chain carries TRBV7-6 and TRBJ2-7, with D tentatively TRBD2 (5 bases). This CDR3 comprises 15 residues. CDR1 SGHVS and CDR2 FNYEAQ come from the germline V gene. The germline V and J ends were trimmed by 2 bases and 1 base, with 12 bases remaining between them. CDR3 loop: CASSLSPGMSYEQYF. CDR3 bases: TGTGCCAGCAGCTTAAGTCCCGGGATGTCCTACGAGCAGTACTTC.

In DNA, the CDR3 is TGCGCCAGCCGCGGGACAGATAACACCGGGGAGCTGTTTTTT. This translates into CASRGTDNTGELFF. This chain connects TRBV5-1 to TRBJ2-2; a possible D gene is TRBD1 (7 bases). Trimming pared 7 bases from V and 2 bases from J, leaving 12 bases between. The CDR3 runs to 14 residues. CDR1 is SGHRS, CDR2 YFSETQ, per germline.

The chain is built from TRBV7-9 and TRBJ1-6, with D unclear. This CDR3 has 15 residues. V lost 5 bases to trimming and J lost 7 bases, with 15 bases between them. Germline V CDR1 and CDR2: SEHNR, FQNEAQ (reference sequence). The CDR3 region has the DNA TGTGCCAGCAGCCCCGGGAGCTCGGGGAATTCACCCCTCCACTTT. This encodes CASSPGSSGNSPLHF.

This sequence joins TRBV28 and TRBJ2-1, with 10 bases identical to TRBD2. J was trimmed by 5 bases and V by 5 bases; bases with no gene match: 12. The CDR3 has 17 amino acids. From germline, CDR1 is MDHEN and CDR2 SYDVKM. The CDR3 nucleotides read TGTGCCAGCAGTCCTCCCCTCCTAGCGGGGGCCAACAATGAGCAGTTCTTC. The encoded protein is CASSPPLLAGANNEQFF.